This T cell receptor (beta chain) was obtained from a study of radiation and T cells in renal cell carcinoma. On this clone itself: Its antigen remains unknown.

Findings and caveats of the study: Without pretreatment biopsies, baseline tumor clonotype presence was undetermined.

The table came from immunoSEQ multiplex PCR; TCRdb's copy has only in-frame clones and leaves some out. The table has around 180,000 clones, 88% seen once; the top ten hold roughly 10%. Losses at the gene ends were 5 bases for V and 7 bases for J; bases not matched to a gene: 2. The germline gives CDR1 MGHRA, CDR2 YSYEKL. The CDR3 contains 13 residues. Time point in this sample: blood 4 weeks post-SBRT, at nephrectomy. Treatment meaning: 15 Gy SBRT to primary tumor, nephrectomy 4 weeks later. Nephrectomy followed 15 Gy stereotactic body radiation by 4 weeks. Clear cell pathology was present in this patient's renal cell carcinoma.

The input for sequencing was blood, taken from a patient whose treatment included radiotherapy and nephrectomy. The chain uses TRBV4-1 and TRBJ2-7; 13 bases agree with TRBD2. The origin of this receptor is a woman aged 45-59 years with renal cell carcinoma. CDR3 coding DNA: TGCGCCAGCAGCAGGACTAGCGGGGGTGAGCAGTACTTC. This translates into CASSRTSGGEQYF.